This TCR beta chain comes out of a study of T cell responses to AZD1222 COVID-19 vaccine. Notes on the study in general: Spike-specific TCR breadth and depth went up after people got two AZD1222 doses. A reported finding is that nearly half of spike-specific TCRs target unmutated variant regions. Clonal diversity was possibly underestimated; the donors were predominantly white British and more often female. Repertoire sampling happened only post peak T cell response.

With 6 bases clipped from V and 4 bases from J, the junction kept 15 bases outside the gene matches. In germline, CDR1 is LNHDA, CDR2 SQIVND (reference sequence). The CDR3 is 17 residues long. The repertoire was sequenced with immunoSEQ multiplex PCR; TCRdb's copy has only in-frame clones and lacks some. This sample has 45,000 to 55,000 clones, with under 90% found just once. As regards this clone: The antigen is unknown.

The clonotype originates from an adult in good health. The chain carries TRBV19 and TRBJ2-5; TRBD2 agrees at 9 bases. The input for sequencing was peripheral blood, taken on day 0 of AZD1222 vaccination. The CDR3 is CASSLSGRGGILETQYF. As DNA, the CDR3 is TGTGCCAGTAGCCTTAGCGGGAGAGGGGGGATATTAGAGACCCAGTACTTC.